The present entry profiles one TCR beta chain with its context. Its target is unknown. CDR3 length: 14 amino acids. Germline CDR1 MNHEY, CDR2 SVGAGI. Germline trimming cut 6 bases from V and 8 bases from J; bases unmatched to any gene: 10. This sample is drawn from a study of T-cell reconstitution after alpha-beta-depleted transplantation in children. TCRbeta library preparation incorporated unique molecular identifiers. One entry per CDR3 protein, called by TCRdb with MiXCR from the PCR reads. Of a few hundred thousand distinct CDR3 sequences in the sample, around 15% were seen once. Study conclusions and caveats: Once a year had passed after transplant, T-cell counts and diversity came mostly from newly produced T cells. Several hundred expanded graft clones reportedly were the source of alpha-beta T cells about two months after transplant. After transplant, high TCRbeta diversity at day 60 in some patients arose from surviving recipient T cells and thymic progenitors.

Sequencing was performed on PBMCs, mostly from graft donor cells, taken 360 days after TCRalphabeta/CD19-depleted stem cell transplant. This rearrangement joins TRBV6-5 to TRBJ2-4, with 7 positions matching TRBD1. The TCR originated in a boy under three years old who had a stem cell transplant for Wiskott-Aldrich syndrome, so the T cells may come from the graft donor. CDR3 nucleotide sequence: TGTGCCAGCAGCCTACAGGGGAGATTGGACATTCAGTACTTC. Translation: CASSLQGRLDIQYF.